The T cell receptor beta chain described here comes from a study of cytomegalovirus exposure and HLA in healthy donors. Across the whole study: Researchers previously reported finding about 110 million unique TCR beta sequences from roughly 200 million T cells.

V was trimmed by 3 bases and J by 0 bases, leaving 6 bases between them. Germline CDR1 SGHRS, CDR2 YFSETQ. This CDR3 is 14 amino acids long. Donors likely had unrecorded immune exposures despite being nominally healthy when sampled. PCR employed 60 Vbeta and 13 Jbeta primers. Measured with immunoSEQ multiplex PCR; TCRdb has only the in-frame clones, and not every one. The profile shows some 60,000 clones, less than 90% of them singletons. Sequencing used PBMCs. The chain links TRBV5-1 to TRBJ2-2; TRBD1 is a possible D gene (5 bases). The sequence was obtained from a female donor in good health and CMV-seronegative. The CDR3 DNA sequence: TGCGCCAGCAGCTCGACAGCGAACACCGGGGAGCTGTTTTTT. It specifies CASSSTANTGELFF.